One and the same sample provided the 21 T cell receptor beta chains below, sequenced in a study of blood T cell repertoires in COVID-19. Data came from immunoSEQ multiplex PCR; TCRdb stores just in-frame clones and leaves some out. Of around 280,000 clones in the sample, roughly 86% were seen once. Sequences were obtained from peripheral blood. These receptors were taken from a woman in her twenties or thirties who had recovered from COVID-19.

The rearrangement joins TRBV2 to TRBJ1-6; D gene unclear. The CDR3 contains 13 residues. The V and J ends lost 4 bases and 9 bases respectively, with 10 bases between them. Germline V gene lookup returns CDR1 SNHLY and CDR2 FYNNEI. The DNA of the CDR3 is TGTGCCAGCAGTGGTCCCTTCCCTTCACCCCTCCACTTT. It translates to CASSGPFPSPLHF.

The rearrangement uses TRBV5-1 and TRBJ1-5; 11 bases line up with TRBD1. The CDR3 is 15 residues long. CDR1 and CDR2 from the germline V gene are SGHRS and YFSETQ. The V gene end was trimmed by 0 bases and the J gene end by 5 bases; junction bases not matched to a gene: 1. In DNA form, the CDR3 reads TGCGCCAGCAGCTTGGAGGGACAGGGGGATCAGCCCCAGCATTTT. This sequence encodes CASSLEGQGDQPQHF.

The CDR3 loop is CASSTTGMGTEAFF. CDR3 nucleotide sequence: TGTGCCAGCAGTACAACAGGGATGGGCACTGAAGCTTTCTTT. V and J are TRBV6-5 and TRBJ1-1; TRBD1 is a possible D gene (6 bases). The V gene lost 5 bases and the J gene lost 4 bases, with 14 bases spanning the gap. Germline CDR1 MNHEY, CDR2 SVGAGI. The CDR3 runs 14 residues.

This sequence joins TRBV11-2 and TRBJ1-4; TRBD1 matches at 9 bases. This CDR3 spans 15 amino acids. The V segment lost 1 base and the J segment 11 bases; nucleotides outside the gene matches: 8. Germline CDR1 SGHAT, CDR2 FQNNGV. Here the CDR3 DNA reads TGTGCCAGCAGCTTAGTTTGGGGGACAGGGAGTAAACTGTTTTTT. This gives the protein CASSLVWGTGSKLFF.

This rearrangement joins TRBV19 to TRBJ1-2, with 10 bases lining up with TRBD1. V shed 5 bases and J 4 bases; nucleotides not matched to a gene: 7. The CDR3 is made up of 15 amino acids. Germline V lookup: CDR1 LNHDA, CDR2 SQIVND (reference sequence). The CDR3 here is CASSALTGGGYGYTF. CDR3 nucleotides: TGTGCCAGTAGTGCCCTGACAGGGGGCGGCTATGGCTACACCTTC.

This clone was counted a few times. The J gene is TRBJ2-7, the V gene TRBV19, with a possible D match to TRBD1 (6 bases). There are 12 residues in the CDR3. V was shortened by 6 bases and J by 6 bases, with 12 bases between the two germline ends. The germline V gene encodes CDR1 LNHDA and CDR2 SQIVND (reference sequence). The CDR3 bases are TGTGCCAGTAGCTCCAGGGGTCTCGAGCAGTACTTC. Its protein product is CASSSRGLEQYF.

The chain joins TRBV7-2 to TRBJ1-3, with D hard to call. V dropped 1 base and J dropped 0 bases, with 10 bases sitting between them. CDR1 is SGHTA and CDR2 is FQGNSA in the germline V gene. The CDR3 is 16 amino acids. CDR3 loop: CASSLGQGSSGNTIYF. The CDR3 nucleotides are TGTGCCAGCAGCTTAGGGCAAGGGAGCTCTGGAAACACCATATATTTT.

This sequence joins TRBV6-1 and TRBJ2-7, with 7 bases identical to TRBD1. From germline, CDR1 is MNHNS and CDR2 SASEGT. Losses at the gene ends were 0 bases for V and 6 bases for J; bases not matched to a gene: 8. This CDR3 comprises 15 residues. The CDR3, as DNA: TGTGCCAGCAGTGAAGCGAACAGGGGAAGGGGCGAGCAGTACTTC. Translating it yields CASSEANRGRGEQYF.

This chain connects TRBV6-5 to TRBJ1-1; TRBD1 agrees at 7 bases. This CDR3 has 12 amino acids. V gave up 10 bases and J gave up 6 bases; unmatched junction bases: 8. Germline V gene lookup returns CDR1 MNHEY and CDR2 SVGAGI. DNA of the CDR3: TGTGCCAACAAGGGGGCGAGCCCTGAAGCTTTCTTT. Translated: CANKGASPEAFF.

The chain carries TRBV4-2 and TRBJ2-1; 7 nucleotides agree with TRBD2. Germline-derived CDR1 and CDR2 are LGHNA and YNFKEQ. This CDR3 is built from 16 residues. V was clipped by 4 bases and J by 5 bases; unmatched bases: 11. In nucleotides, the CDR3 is TGTGCCAGCAGCCCTCACCCGGGAGGAGGAAACAATGAGCAGTTCTTC. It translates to CASSPHPGGGNNEQFF.

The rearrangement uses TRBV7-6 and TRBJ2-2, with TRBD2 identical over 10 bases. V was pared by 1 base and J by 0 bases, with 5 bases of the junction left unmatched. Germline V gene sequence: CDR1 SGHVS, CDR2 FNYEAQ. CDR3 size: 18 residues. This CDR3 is CASSLGLAGVTNTGELFF. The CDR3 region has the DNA TGTGCCAGCAGCTTAGGGCTAGCGGGGGTCACGAACACCGGGGAGCTGTTTTTT. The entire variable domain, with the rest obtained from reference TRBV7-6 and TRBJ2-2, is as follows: GAGVSQSPRYKVTKRGQDVALRCDPISGHVSLYWYRQALGQGPEFLTYFNYEAQQDKSGLPNDRFSAERPEGSISTLTIQRTEQRDSAMYRCASSLGLAGVTNTGELFFGEGSRLTVL.

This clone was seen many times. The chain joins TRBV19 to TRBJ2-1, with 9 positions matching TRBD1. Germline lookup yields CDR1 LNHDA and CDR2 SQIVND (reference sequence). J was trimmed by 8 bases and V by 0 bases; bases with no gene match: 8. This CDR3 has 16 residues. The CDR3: CASSIEAGTGIYEQFF. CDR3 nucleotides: TGTGCCAGTAGTATAGAGGCAGGGACAGGGATATATGAGCAGTTCTTC.

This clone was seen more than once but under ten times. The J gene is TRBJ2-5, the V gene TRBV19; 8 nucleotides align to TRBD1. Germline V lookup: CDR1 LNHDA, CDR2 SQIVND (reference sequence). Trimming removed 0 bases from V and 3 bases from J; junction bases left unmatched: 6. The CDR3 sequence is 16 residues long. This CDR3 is CASSIDTRTGKETQYF. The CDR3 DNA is TGTGCCAGTAGTATAGATACGAGGACAGGGAAAGAGACCCAGTACTTC.

The CDR3 reads CASSQETSLHEQYF. The CDR3 nucleotides read TGCGCCAGCAGCCAGGAGACTAGTCTCCACGAGCAGTACTTC. J is TRBJ2-7 and V is TRBV4-1; D perhaps matches TRBD2 (6 bases). The CDR3 sequence is 14 residues long. Trimming stripped 3 bases from V and 5 bases from J, with 14 bases between. Germline assignment: CDR1 MGHRA and CDR2 YSYEKL.

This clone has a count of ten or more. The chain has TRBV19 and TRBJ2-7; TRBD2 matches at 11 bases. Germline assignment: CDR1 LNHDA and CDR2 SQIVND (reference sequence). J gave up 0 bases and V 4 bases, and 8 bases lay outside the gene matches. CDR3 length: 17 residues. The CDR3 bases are TGTGCCAGTAGTAGAGGAGGACTAGCGGGTGACTCCTACGAGCAGTACTTC. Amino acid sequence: CASSRGGLAGDSYEQYF.

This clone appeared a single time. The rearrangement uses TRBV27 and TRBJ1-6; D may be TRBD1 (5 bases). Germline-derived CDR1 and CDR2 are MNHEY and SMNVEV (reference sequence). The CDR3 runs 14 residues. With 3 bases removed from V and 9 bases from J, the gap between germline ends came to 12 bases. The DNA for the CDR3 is TGTGCCAGCAGTTTCGGGCCGGGGGGTTCACCCCTCCACTTT. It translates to CASSFGPGGSPLHF.

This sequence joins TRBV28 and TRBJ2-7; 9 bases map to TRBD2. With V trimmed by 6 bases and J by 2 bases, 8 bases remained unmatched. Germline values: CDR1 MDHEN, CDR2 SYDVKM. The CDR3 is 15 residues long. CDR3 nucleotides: TGTGCCAGCAGGTTTTATAGCGGGAGCCCCTACGAGCAGTACTTC. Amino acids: CASRFYSGSPYEQYF.

DNA of the CDR3: TGTGCCAGTGAAGCAGGCAGCAATCAGCCCCAGCATTTT. Its translation: CASEAGSNQPQHF. The chain links TRBV19 to TRBJ1-5; D call uncertain. With 8 bases removed from V and 1 base from J, the gap between germline ends came to 9 bases. CDR1 is LNHDA and CDR2 is SQIVND in the germline V gene (reference sequence). The CDR3 totals 13 residues. Combining the CDR3 with reference TRBV19 and TRBJ1-5 gives the whole variable domain DGGITQSPKYLFRKEGQNVTLSCEQNLNHDAMYWYRQDPGQGLRLIYYSQIVNDFQKGDIAEGYSVSREKKESFPLTVTSAQKNPTAFYLCASEAGSNQPQHFGDGTRLSIL.

In DNA form, the CDR3 reads TGTGCCAGCAGTTCGGGACAGGGGCTTTCCTACGAGCAGTACTTC. Amino acids: CASSSGQGLSYEQYF. The genes are TRBV27 and TRBJ2-7; TRBD1 agrees at 10 bases. With V trimmed by 4 bases and J by 1 base, 4 bases remained unmatched. Per germline, CDR1 MNHEY and CDR2 SMNVEV (reference sequence). The CDR3 is made up of 15 amino acids.

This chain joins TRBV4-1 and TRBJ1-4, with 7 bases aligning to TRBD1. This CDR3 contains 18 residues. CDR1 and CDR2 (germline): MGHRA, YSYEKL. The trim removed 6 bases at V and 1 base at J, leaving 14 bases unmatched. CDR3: CASSLRDREVRTNEKLFF. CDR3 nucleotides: TGCGCCAGCAGTCTCCGAGACAGGGAGGTCCGAACTAATGAAAAACTGTTTTTT.

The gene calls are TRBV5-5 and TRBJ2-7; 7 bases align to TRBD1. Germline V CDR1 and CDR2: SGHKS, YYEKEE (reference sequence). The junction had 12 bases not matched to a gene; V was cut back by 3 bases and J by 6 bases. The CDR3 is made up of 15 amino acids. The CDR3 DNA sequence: TGTGCCAGCAGCTCCTCGACAGGGACCACGGGCGAGCAGTACTTC. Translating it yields CASSSSTGTTGEQYF.